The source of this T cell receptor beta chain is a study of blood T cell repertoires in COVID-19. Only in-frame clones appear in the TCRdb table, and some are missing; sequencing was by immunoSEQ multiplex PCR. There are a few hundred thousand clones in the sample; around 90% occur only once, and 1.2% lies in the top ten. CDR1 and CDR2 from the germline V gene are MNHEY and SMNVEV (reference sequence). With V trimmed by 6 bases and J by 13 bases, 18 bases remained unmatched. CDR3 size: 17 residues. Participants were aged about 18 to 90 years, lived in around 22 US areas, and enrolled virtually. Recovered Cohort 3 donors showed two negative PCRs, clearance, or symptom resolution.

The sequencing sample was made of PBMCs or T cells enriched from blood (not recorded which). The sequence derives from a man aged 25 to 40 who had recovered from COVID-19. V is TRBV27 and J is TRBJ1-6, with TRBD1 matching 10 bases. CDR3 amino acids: CASSPRGQGPTFLPLHF. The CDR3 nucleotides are TGTGCCAGCAGCCCCAGGGGACAGGGGCCAACGTTTCTGCCCCTCCACTTT.